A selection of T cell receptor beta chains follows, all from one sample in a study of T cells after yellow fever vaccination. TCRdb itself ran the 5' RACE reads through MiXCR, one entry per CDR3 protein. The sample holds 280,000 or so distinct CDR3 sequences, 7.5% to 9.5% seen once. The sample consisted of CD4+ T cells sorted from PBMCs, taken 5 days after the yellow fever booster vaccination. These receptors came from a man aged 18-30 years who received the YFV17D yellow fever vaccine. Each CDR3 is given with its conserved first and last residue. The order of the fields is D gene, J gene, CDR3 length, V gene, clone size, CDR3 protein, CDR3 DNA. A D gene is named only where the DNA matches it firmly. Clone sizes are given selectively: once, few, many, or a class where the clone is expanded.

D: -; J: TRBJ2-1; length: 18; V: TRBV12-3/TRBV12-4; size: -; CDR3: CASSSEPESTTLYNEQFF; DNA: TGTGCCAGCAGTTCCGAACCCGAGTCTACGACCCTCTACAATGAGCAGTTCTTC
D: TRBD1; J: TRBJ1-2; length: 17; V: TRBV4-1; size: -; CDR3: CASKKLVQGALNYGYTF; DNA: TGCGCCAGCAAGAAGCTTGTGCAGGGGGCGCTTAACTATGGCTACACCTTC
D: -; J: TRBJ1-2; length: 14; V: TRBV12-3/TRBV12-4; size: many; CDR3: CASSLGTGNYGYTF; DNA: TGTGCCAGCAGTTTAGGGACGGGCAACTATGGCTACACCTTC
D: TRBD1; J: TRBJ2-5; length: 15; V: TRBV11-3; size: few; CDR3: CASSRSGQGGGTQYF; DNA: TGTGCCAGCAGCAGAAGTGGACAGGGTGGTGGGACCCAGTACTTC
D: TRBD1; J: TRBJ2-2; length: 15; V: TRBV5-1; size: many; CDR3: CASSLDRGRSEELFF; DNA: TGCGCCAGCAGCTTAGACAGGGGGCGTTCGGAGGAGCTGTTTTTT
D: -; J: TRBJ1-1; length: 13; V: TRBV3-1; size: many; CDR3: CASSQGVNTEAFF; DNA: TGTGCCAGCAGCCAAGGGGTGAACACTGAAGCTTTCTTT
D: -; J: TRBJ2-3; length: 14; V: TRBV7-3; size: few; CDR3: CASSFPAVTDTQYF; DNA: TGTGCCAGCAGCTTCCCAGCCGTCACAGATACGCAGTATTTT
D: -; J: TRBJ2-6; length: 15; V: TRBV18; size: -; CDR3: CASSVPGSGANVLTF; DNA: TGTGCCAGCTCAGTGCCAGGGTCTGGGGCCAACGTCCTGACTTTC
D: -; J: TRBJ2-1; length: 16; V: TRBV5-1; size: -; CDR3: CASSLGGGRSYDEQFF; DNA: TGCGCCAGCAGCTTGGGCGGGGGCCGTTCCTACGATGAGCAGTTCTTC
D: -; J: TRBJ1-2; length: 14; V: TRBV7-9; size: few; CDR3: CASSPRGTPSGYTF; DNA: TGTGCCAGCAGCCCTCGAGGAACGCCGAGCGGCTACACCTTC
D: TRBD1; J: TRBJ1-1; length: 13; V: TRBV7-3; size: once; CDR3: CASSSTTGVEAFF; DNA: TGTGCCAGCAGCTCAACTACAGGGGTTGAAGCTTTCTTT
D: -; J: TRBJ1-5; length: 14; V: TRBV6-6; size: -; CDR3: CASSYTGQGRPQHF; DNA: TGTGCCAGCAGTTACACAGGGCAGGGTCGGCCCCAGCATTTT
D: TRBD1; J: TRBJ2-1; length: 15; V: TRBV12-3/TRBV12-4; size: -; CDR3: CASRRSEGATVEQFF; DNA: TGTGCCAGCAGAAGGAGTGAGGGGGCGACGGTTGAGCAGTTCTTC
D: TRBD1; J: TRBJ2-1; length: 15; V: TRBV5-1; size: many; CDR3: CASSLEGTGYNEQFF; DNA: TGCGCCAGCAGCTTGGAGGGGACAGGGTACAATGAGCAGTTCTTC
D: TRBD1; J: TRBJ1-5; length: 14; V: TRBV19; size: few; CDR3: CASSGTGGFQPQHF; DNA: TGTGCCAGTAGTGGGACAGGCGGCTTTCAGCCCCAGCATTTT
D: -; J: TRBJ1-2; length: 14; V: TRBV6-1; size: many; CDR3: CASSSQGSYYGYTF; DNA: TGTGCCAGCAGTAGCCAGGGCAGCTACTATGGCTACACCTTC
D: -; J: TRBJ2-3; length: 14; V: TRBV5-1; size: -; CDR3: CASRGTASTDTQYF; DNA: TGCGCCAGCAGAGGCACCGCTAGCACAGATACGCAGTATTTT
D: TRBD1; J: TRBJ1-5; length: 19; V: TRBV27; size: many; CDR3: CASKPSAGQGFSGWQPQHF; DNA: TGTGCCAGCAAACCAAGCGCCGGACAGGGTTTTTCCGGGTGGCAGCCCCAGCATTTT
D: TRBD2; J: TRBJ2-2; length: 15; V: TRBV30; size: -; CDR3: CAWIGLAGLTGELFF; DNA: TGTGCCTGGATCGGACTAGCGGGGCTCACCGGGGAGCTGTTTTTT
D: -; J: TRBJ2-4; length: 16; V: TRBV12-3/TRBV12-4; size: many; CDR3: CASSFWAGLAKNIQYF; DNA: TGTGCCAGCAGTTTTTGGGCAGGGTTAGCCAAAAACATTCAGTACTTC
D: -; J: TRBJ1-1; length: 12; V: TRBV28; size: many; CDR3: CAGASSNARAFF; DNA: TGTGCTGGGGCCAGCTCCAACGCGCGGGCTTTCTTT
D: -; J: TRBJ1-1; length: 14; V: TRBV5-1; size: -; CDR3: CASSAATAPTEAFF; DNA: TGCGCCAGCAGCGCCGCGACCGCTCCTACTGAAGCTTTCTTT
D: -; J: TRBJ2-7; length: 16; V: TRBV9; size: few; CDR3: CASSVGGGGAPYEQYF; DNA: TGTGCCAGCAGCGTAGGAGGAGGGGGGGCCCCCTACGAGCAGTACTTC
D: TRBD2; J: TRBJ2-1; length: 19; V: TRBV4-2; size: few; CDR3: CASSQDLGLAGRSYNEQFF; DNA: TGTGCCAGCAGCCAAGATCTGGGACTAGCGGGGCGCTCCTACAATGAGCAGTTCTTC
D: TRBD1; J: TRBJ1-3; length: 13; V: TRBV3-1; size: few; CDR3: CACWDRGGNTIYF; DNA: TGTGCCTGCTGGGACAGGGGGGGAAACACCATATATTTT